Listed here are 22 T cell receptor beta chains from one sample, sequenced in a study of cytomegalovirus exposure and HLA in healthy donors (dated by TCRdb to about 2017). The library was prepared using the immunoSEQ multiplex PCR assay. For the multiplex PCR, a mixture combining 60 forward primers for TCR Vbeta segments and 13 reverse primers for TCR Jbeta segments was used. TCRdb holds this immuneACCESS table with in-frame rearrangements only. Some clones are missing; in checked studies, unresolved V genes explain under half, and the rest has no known cause. For this sample the table gives 100,000 to 150,000 clones, of which over 75% were detected only once. The leading ten clones occupy more than 1.5% of the sample. Specimen: PBMCs. The receptors shown here come from a boy younger than 18 in good health and CMV-seronegative.

The chain uses TRBV19 and TRBJ1-1; 9 bases map to TRBD1. The CDR3 is 17 amino acids. Germline CDR1 and CDR2: LNHDA and SQIVND (reference sequence). V shed 5 bases, J shed 1 base, and the junction held 11 bases outside the gene matches. In DNA, the CDR3 is TGTGCCAGTAGTCCTAGGACAGGGGCTTATGGGAACACTGAAGCTTTCTTT. Protein: CASSPRTGAYGNTEAFF.

This rearrangement joins TRBV11-3 to TRBJ2-3; possible D gene TRBD2, 7 bases. Deletions cut 1 base from V and 1 base from J, with 12 bases between. This CDR3 has 16 residues. The germline CDR1 and CDR2 sequences are SGHNT and YENEEA. CDR3 nucleotides: TGTGCCAGCAGCTTAGGTGCGGGGGCCGGCACAGATACGCAGTATTTT. Its translation: CASSLGAGAGTDTQYF.

This clone was counted a single time. The chain recombines TRBV6-4 with TRBJ1-1; D call uncertain. The CDR3 sequence is 15 residues long. V shed 3 bases and J shed 0 bases, with 11 bases lying between them. From germline, CDR1 is MRHNA and CDR2 SNTAGT. Here the CDR3 DNA reads TGTGCCAGCAGTGAGAGTCCTAATATGAACACTGAAGCTTTCTTT. This encodes CASSESPNMNTEAFF.

This sequence joins TRBV6-6 and TRBJ1-1, with D possibly being TRBD1 (5 bases). The CDR3 is 14 residues long. Trimming cost V 0 bases and J 1 base, with 6 bases left between them. The germline CDR1 and CDR2 sequences are MNHNY and SVGAGI (reference sequence). The CDR3 here is CASSYSGGNTEAFF. The CDR3 DNA sequence: TGTGCCAGCAGTTACTCGGGGGGGAACACTGAAGCTTTCTTT.

This chain uses TRBV27 with TRBJ2-7, with D possibly matching TRBD2 (6 bases). Germline values: CDR1 MNHEY, CDR2 SMNVEV (reference sequence). V was trimmed by 6 bases and J by 4 bases, leaving 13 bases between them. There are 13 residues in the CDR3. The DNA for the CDR3 is TGTGCCAGCAGCCCCCTCGGGGGTTACGAGCAGTACTTC. Encoded protein: CASSPLGGYEQYF.

In its sample, this clone was seen once. The gene calls are TRBV5-1 and TRBJ2-3; tentative D call: TRBD2 (5 bases). V dropped 2 bases and J dropped 2 bases, with 9 bases sitting between them. CDR1 is SGHRS and CDR2 is YFSETQ in the germline V gene. This CDR3 has 14 amino acids. CDR3 coding DNA: TGCGCCAGCAGCTTAGAGCGGTACACAGATACGCAGTATTTT. Its protein is CASSLERYTDTQYF.

This sequence joins TRBV16 and TRBJ1-5; D is unresolved. The germline gives CDR1 KGHSY, CDR2 FQNENV. CDR3 size: 12 residues. Trimming stripped 4 bases from V and 6 bases from J, with 7 bases between. In DNA, the CDR3 is TGTGCCAGCAGCCGTCCGGGTCAGCCCCAGCATTTT. This codes for CASSRPGQPQHF.

The rearrangement uses TRBV6-1 and TRBJ2-7; 7 positions match TRBD1. This CDR3 is built from 15 residues. From germline, CDR1 is MNHNS and CDR2 SASEGT. V trimming: 1 base; J trimming: 12 bases; junction bases outside the gene matches: 15. The CDR3: CASSEDGTVFTKGYF. The DNA for the CDR3 is TGTGCCAGCAGTGAAGACGGGACAGTGTTTACGAAGGGGTACTTC.

The V gene is TRBV27, the J gene TRBJ1-6; D may be TRBD1 (6 bases). Trimming stripped 6 bases from V and 5 bases from J, with 11 bases between. This CDR3 is built from 14 residues. Germline CDR1 reads MNHEY; CDR2 reads SMNVEV (reference sequence). The chain's CDR3 is CASSRQADNSPLHF. The CDR3 coding sequence is TGTGCCAGCAGCCGACAGGCTGATAATTCACCCCTCCACTTT.

The chain carries TRBV9 and TRBJ2-7; the D gene is possibly TRBD1 (6 bases). V was cut by 4 bases and J by 6 bases, with 17 bases left in between. The CDR3 consists of 14 residues. Per the germline V gene, CDR1 is SGDLS and CDR2 is YYNGEE. The CDR3 coding sequence is TGTGCCAGCAGCAAAACACCCCGGGACACCGAGCAGTACTTC. Translation gives CASSKTPRDTEQYF.

The V gene is TRBV4-3, the J gene TRBJ1-4; the D is unclear. The CDR3 has 14 residues. Trimming took 0 bases from V and 4 from J, leaving 6 bases between them. Germline V gives CDR1 LGHNA, CDR2 YSLEER. The CDR3 reads CASSQDTGNEKLFF. The CDR3 DNA reads as TGCGCCAGCAGCCAAGATACGGGTAATGAAAAACTGTTTTTT.

In the case of this clone: A read error may account for a junction end that differs from germline. The CDR3 loop reads CASSMPGRGYGYPF. CDR3 DNA: TGTGCCAGTAGTATGCCTGGGAGGGGCTATGGCTACCCCTTC. The chain is built from TRBV19 and TRBJ1-2; the D gene is possibly TRBD1 (5 bases). Looked up from germline, CDR1 is LNHDA and CDR2 is SQIVND (reference sequence). The CDR3 consists of 14 residues.

This chain links TRBV5-1 with TRBJ2-7; 12 nucleotides match TRBD1. With 3 bases clipped from V and 7 bases from J, the junction kept 5 bases outside the gene matches. The CDR3 contains 14 residues. Germline CDR1 SGHRS, CDR2 YFSETQ. The CDR3 protein is CASSSRDRGREQYF. The CDR3 region has the DNA TGCGCCAGCAGCTCCCGGGACAGGGGGCGAGAGCAGTACTTC.

This clone was seen just once. V usage is TRBV5-1 and J usage is TRBJ1-2; D uncertain. The CDR3 is 15 amino acids. V lost 0 bases to trimming and J lost 2 bases, with 11 bases between them. The germline V gene has CDR1 SGHRS and CDR2 YFSETQ. Here the CDR3 reads CASSLVQALNYGYTF. DNA for the CDR3: TGCGCCAGCAGCTTGGTGCAGGCCCTAAACTATGGCTACACCTTC. The variable domain in full, with the rest retrieved from reference TRBV5-1 and TRBJ1-2, is KAGVTQTPRYLIKTRGQQVTLSCSPISGHRSVSWYQQTPGQGLQFLFEYFSETQRNKGNFPGRFSGRQFSNSRSEMNVSTLELGDSALYLCASSLVQALNYGYTFGSGTRLTVV.

In the case of this clone: Within the sample, other DNA sequences also encode this same CDR3. This chain connects TRBV30 to TRBJ2-7, with D possibly matching TRBD1 (5 bases). The CDR3 is 12 amino acids. Germline V lookup: CDR1 GTSNPN, CDR2 SVGIG (reference sequence). The ends were cut back, 7 bases at V and 1 base at J, with 11 bases in the middle. The CDR3 reads CAFDSPSYEQYF. In DNA, the CDR3 is TGTGCCTTTGACAGCCCATCCTACGAGCAGTACTTC.

The rearrangement uses TRBV7-3 and TRBJ2-3, with 7 bases aligning to TRBD1. The CDR3 sequence is 15 residues long. J was trimmed by 4 bases and V by 4 bases; bases with no gene match: 8. Germline V gene data show CDR1 as SGHTA and CDR2 as FQGTGA. CDR3 in amino acids: CASSSLGQVSDTQYF. CDR3 DNA sequence: TGTGCCAGCAGCTCTTTAGGACAGGTGTCAGATACGCAGTATTTT.

This clone was picked up a small number of times. The chain links TRBV6-5 to TRBJ1-1; 11 bases fit TRBD1. The CDR3 extends over 15 amino acids. The germline CDR1 and CDR2 sequences are MNHEY and SVGAGI. V shed 0 bases and J 4 bases; nucleotides not matched to a gene: 1. The CDR3 DNA sequence: TGTGCCAGCAGTTACTCCGGGACAGGGGGCACTGAAGCTTTCTTT. Residues: CASSYSGTGGTEAFF.

The V gene is TRBV27, the J gene TRBJ1-4; D remains ambiguous. The CDR3 consists of 14 residues. Germline values: CDR1 MNHEY, CDR2 SMNVEV (reference sequence). V was cut by 5 bases and J by 4 bases, with 11 bases left in between. The DNA of the CDR3 is TGTGCCAGCAGTCTCGGACTTTATAATGAAAAACTGTTTTTT. Amino acid sequence: CASSLGLYNEKLFF.

This clone was detected once. The gene calls are TRBV6-1 and TRBJ1-1, with TRBD1 matching 7 bases. The ends lost 3 bases at V and 0 bases at J; junction bases unmatched: 1. Germline loops: CDR1 MNHNS, CDR2 SASEGT. This CDR3 region has 14 residues. CDR3 sequence reads: CASSEGQLNTEAFF. CDR3 DNA: TGTGCCAGCAGTGAGGGACAGCTGAACACTGAAGCTTTCTTT.

About this clone: At one of its ends the junction is not consistent with the germline gene, which may arise from a read error. The chain combines TRBV19 with TRBJ1-3, with D unclear. The CDR3 is 12 residues long. Per germline, CDR1 LNHDA and CDR2 SQIVND (reference sequence). CDR3 nucleotide sequence: TGTGCCAGTAGCTCTATTGGAGACACCATATATTTT. Translation: CASSSIGDTIYF. Full variable domain (remainder filled in from reference TRBV19 and TRBJ1-3): DGGITQSPKYLFRKEGQNVTLSCEQNLNHDAMYWYRQDPGQGLRLIYYSQIVNDFQKGDIAEGYSVSREKKESFPLTVTSAQKNPTAFYLCASSSIGDTIYFGEGSWLTVV.

The chain couples TRBV7-6 to TRBJ2-2, with a tentative D call TRBD2 (5 bases). CDR3 length: 15 amino acids. Germline V lookup: CDR1 SGHVS, CDR2 FNYEAQ. The V end lost 2 bases, the J end lost 2 bases, and 9 bases lay between the germline ends. CDR3 coding DNA: TGTGCCAGCAGCTTACGAGGGATTAACACCGGGGAGCTGTTTTTT. Its protein is CASSLRGINTGELFF.

The V call is TRBV5-1, the J call TRBJ1-2, with D unclear. The V end was cut by 1 base, the J end by 8 bases, with 12 bases between. The CDR3 spans 13 residues. Looked up from germline, CDR1 is SGHRS and CDR2 is YFSETQ. The CDR3 DNA reads as TGCGCCAGCAGCTTGATCATGGGAGAAGGCTACACCTTC. Protein: CASSLIMGEGYTF.